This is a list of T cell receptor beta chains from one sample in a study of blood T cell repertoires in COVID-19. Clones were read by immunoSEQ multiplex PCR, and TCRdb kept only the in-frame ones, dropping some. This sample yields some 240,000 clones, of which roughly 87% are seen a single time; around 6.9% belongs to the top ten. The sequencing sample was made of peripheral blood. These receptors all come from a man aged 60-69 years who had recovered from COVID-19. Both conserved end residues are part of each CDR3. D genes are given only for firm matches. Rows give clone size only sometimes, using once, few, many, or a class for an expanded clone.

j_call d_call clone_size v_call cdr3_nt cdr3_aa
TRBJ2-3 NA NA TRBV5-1 TGCGCCAGCTCCCCTGGCATGGGGCCCGATACGCAGTATTTT CASSPGMGPDTQYF
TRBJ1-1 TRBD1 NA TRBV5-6 TGTGCCAGCAGCCCTCGGGACAGAGCGAACACTGAAGCTTTCTTT CASSPRDRANTEAFF
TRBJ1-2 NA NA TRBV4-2 TGTGCCAGCAGCCAACGGGGTTATGGCTACACCTTC CASSQRGYGYTF
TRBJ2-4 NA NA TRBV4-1 TGCGCCAGCAGCCAAGTACAGGCACCGGCCAAAAACATTCAGTACTTC CASSQVQAPAKNIQYF
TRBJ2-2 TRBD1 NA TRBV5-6 TGTGCCAGCAGCTCCGTCGACAGGGCGAACACCGGGGAGCTGTTTTTT CASSSVDRANTGELFF
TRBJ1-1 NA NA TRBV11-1 TGTGCCAGCAGCTCGACAGGATTTTCTCCTGAAGCTTTCTTT CASSSTGFSPEAFF
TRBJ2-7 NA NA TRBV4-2 TGTGCCAGCAGCCGAGAGGGGACATCCTACGAGCAGTACTTC CASSREGTSYEQYF
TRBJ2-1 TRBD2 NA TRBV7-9 TGTGCCAGCAGCTTAGCTAGCGGGGGTTACAATGAGCAGTTCTTC CASSLASGGYNEQFF
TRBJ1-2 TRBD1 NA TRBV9 TGTGCCAGCAGCGCTCCCATCCGGGACAGAAATGGCTACACCTTC CASSAPIRDRNGYTF
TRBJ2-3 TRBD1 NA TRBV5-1 TGCGCCAGCAGCTTGGGGGGACAGACCACAGATACGCAGTATTTT CASSLGGQTTDTQYF
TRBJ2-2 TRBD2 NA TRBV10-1 TGCGCCAGCAGTGTGGGACTAGCGAATACCGGGGAGCTGTTTTTT CASSVGLANTGELFF
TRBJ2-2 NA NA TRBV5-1 TGCGCCAGCAGCCTCCTCAGGGTAATGGCCGGGGAGCTGTTTTTT CASSLLRVMAGELFF
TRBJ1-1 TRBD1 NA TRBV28 TGTGCCAGCAGTTCGCCGGGACAGGGGATCGCTGAAGCTTTCTTT CASSSPGQGIAEAFF
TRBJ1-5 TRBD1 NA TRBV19 TGTGCCAGTAGTATAGGGTCCCACAGGGGCGGGGGCAATCAGCCCCAGCATTTT CASSIGSHRGGGNQPQHF
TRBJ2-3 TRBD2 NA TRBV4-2 TGTGCCAGCAGCCAAGATACTAGCGGGGGGCCGTACACAGATACGCAGTATTTT CASSQDTSGGPYTDTQYF
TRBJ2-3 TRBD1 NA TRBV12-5 TGTGCTAGTGGTTTGGGGGGACAGGGTGATTTAGCGCAGTATTTT CASGLGGQGDLAQYF
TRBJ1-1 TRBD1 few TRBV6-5 TGTGCCAGCAGGGGACAGGGAGGGAACACTGAAGCTTTCTTT CASRGQGGNTEAFF
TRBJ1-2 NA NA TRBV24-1 TGTGCCACCAGTGATCGGGGCTATGGCTACACCTTC CATSDRGYGYTF
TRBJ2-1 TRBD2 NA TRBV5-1 TGCGCCAGCAGCTCGAAAAGCGGGGGGGCCGTGAATGAGCAGTTCTTC CASSSKSGGAVNEQFF
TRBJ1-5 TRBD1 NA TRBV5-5 TGTGCCAGCAGCCCCGCAGGGGGTCTGGAGCATTTT CASSPAGGLEHF
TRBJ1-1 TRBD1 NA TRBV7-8 TGTGCCAGCAGCACCAGGACAGGCAACACTGAAGCTTTCTTT CASSTRTGNTEAFF
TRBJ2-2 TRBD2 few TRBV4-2 TGTGCCAGCAGCCAAGGGGCTAGCGGGGGACCAAACACCGGGGAGCTGTTTTTT CASSQGASGGPNTGELFF
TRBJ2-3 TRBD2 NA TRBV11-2 TGTGCCAGCAGCAATCCGGGACTAGCAACAGATACGCAGTATTTT CASSNPGLATDTQYF
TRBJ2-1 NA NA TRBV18 TGTGCCAGCTCACACCGTACAGGCACTTACAATGAGCAGTTCTTC CASSHRTGTYNEQFF